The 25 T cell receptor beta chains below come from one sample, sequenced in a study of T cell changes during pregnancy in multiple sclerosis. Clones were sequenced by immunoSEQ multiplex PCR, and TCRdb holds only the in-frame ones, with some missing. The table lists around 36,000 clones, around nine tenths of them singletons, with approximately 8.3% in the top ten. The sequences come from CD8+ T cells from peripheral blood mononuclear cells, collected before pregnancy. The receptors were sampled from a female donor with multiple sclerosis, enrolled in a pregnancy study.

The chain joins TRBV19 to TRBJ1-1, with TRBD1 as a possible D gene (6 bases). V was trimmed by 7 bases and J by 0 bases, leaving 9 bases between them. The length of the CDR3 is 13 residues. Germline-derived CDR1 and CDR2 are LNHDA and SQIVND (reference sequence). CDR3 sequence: CASTWTVNTEAFF. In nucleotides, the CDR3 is TGTGCCAGTACATGGACAGTGAACACTGAAGCTTTCTTT.

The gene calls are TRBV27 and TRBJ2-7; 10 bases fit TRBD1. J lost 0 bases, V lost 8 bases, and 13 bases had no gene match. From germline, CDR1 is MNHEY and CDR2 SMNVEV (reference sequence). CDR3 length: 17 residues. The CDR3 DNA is TGTGCCAGCGGCCCCGGGACAGGGGCCGTCAGCTCCTACGAGCAGTACTTC. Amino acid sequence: CASGPGTGAVSSYEQYF.

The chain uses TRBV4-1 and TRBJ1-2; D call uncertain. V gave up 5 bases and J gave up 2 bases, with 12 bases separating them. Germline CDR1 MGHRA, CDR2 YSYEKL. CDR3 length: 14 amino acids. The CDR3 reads CASSYTQKNYGYTF. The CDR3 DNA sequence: TGCGCCAGCAGCTATACCCAGAAGAACTATGGCTACACCTTC.

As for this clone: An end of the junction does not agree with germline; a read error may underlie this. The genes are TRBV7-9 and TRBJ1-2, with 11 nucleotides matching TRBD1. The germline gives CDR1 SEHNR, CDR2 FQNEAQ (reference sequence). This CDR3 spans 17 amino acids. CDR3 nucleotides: TGTGCCAGCAGCTTTCGGACAGGGGGCGCGGAGTCTTATGGCCACACCTTC. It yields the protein CASSFRTGGAESYGHTF.

CDR3 bases: TGTGCCAGTTGGGAGGGGACAGGGTGGTACGAGCAGTACTTC. Translating it yields CASWEGTGWYEQYF. The rearrangement links TRBV28 to TRBJ2-7; 9 bases match TRBD1. Germline CDR1 reads MDHEN; CDR2 reads SYDVKM. CDR3 length: 14 amino acids. V lost 9 bases and J lost 4; bases outside the gene matches: 10.

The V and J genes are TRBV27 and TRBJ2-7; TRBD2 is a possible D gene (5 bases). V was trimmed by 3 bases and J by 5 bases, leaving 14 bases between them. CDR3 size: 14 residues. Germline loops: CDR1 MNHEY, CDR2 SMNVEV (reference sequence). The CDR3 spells CASSLRTGGDEQYF. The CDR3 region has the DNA TGTGCCAGCAGTTTGAGGACCGGAGGCGACGAGCAGTACTTC.

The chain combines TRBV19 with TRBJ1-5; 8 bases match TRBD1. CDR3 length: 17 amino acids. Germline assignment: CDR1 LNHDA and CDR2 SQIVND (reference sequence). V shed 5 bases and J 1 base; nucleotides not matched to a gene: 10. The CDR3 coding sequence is TGTGCCAGTAGTTCCCTAGGACAGGGACCGAGCAATCAGCCCCAGCATTTT. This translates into CASSSLGQGPSNQPQHF.

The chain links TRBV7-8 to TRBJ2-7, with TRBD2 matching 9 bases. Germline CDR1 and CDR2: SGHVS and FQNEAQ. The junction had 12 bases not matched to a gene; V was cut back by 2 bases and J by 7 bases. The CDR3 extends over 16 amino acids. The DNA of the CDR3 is TGTGCCAGCAGCTTACGTCCGGCTAGCGGGATTAATGAGCAGTACTTC. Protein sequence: CASSLRPASGINEQYF.

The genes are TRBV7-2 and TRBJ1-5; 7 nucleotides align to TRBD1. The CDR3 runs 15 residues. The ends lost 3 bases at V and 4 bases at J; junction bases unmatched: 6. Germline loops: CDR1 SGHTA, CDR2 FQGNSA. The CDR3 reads CASSFSGDRNQPQHF. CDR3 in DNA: TGTGCCAGCAGCTTCTCCGGGGACAGAAATCAGCCCCAGCATTTT.

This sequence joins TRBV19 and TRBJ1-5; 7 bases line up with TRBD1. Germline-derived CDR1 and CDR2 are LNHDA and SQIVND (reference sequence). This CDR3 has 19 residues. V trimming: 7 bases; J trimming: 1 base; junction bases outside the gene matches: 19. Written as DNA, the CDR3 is TGTGCCAGTAAGGCTACTGGACAGGCGATCGAGTCGAGCAATCAGCCCCAGCATTTT. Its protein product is CASKATGQAIESSNQPQHF.

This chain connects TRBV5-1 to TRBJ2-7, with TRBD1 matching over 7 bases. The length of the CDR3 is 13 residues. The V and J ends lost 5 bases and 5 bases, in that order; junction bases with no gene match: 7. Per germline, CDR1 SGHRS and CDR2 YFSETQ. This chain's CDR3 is CASSLTGTDEQYF. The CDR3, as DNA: TGCGCCAGCAGTTTGACAGGGACCGACGAGCAGTACTTC.

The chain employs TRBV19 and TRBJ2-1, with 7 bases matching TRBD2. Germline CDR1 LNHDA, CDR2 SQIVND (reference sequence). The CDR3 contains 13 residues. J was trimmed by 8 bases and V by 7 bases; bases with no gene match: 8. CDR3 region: CASTPTSADEQFF. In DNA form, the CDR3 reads TGTGCCAGTACCCCCACTAGCGCGGATGAGCAGTTCTTC.

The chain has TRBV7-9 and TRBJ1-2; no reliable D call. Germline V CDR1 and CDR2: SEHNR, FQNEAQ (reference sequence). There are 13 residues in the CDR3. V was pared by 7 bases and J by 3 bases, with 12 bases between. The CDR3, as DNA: TGTGCCAGCACCTCCCGGCAGGACTATGGCTACACCTTC. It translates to CASTSRQDYGYTF. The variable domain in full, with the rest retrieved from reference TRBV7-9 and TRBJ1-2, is DTGVSQNPRHKITKRGQNVTFRCDPISEHNRLYWYRQTLGQGPEFLTYFQNEAQLEKSRLLSDRFSAERPKGSFSTLEIQRTEQGDSAMYLCASTSRQDYGYTFGSGTRLTVV.

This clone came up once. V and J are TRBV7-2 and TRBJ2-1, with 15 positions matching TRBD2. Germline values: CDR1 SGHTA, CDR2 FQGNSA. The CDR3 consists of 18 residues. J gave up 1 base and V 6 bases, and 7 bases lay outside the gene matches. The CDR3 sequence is CASRGLAGGVGSYNEQFF. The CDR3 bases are TGTGCCAGCAGGGGACTAGCGGGAGGTGTTGGATCCTACAATGAGCAGTTCTTC. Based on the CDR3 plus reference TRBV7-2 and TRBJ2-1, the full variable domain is GAGVSQSPSNKVTEKGKDVELRCDPISGHTALYWYRQSLGQGLEFLIYFQGNSAPDKSGLPSDRFSAERTGGSVSTLTIQRTQQEDSAVYLCASRGLAGGVGSYNEQFFGPGTRLTVL.

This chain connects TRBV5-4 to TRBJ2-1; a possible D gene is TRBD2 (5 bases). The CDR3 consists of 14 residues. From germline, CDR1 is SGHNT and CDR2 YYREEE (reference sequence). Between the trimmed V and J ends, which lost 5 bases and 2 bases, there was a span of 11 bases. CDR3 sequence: CASRHWGAYNEQFF. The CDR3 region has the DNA TGTGCCAGCAGGCATTGGGGAGCCTACAATGAGCAGTTCTTC.

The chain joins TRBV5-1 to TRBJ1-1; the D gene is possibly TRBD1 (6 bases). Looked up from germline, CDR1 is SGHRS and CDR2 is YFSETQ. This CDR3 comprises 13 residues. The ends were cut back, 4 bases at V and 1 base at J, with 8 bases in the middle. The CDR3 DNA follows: TGCGCCAGCAGCGTACAGGGGAACACTGAAGCTTTCTTT. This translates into CASSVQGNTEAFF.

CDR3: CASSEGRDIQHF. The CDR3 DNA follows: TGTGCCAGCAGTGAAGGGAGGGATATCCAGCATTTT. The J gene is TRBJ1-5, the V gene TRBV6-1; D is uncertain. The germline V and J ends were trimmed by 1 base and 12 bases, with 10 bases remaining between them. The germline V gene has CDR1 MNHNS and CDR2 SASEGT. CDR3 size: 12 residues.

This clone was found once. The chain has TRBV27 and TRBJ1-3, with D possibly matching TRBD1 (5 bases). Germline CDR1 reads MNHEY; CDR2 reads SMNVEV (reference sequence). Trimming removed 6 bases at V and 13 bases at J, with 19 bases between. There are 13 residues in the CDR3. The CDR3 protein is CASRPTGTRAIYF. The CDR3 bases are TGTGCCAGCAGACCAACGGGGACTAGGGCTATATATTTT.

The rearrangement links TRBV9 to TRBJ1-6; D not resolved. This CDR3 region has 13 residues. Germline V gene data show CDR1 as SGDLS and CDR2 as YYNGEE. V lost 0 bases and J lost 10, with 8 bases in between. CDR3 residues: CASSVAEGSPLHF. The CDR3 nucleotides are TGTGCCAGCAGCGTAGCGGAGGGATCACCCCTCCACTTT.

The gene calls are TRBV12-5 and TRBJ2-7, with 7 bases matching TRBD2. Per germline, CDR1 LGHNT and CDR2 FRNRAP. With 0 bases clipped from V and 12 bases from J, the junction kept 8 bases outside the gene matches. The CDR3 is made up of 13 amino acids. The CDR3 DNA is TGTGCTAGTGGTTTGGTAAGGGCTAGCGGTTCGTACTTC. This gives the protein CASGLVRASGSYF. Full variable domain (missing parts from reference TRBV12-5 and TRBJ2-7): DARVTQTPRHKVTEMGQEVTMRCQPILGHNTVFWYRQTMMQGLELLAYFRNRAPLDDSGMPKDRFSAEMPDATLATLKIQPSEPRDSAVYFCASGLVRASGSYFGPGTRLTVT.

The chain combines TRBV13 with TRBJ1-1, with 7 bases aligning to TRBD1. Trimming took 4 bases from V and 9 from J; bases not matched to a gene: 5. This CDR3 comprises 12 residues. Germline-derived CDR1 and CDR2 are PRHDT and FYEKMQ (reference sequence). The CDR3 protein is CASSSDRDKAFF. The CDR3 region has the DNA TGTGCCAGCAGCTCAGACAGGGATAAAGCTTTCTTT.

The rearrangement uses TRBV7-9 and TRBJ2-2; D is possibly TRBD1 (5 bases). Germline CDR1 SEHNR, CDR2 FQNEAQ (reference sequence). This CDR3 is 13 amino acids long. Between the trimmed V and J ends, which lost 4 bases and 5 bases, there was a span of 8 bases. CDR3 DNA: TGTGCCAGCAGCTCCCGACAGACCGGGGAGCTGTTTTTT. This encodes CASSSRQTGELFF.

CDR3 sequence reads: CASSPTGTGLNIQYF. The CDR3, as DNA: TGTGCCAGCAGTCCAACCGGGACAGGGCTGAACATTCAGTACTTC. V gene TRBV27 combines with J gene TRBJ2-4; 9 bases line up with TRBD1. J gave up 7 bases and V 5 bases, and 9 bases lay outside the gene matches. The CDR3 is 15 amino acids. Per the germline V gene, CDR1 is MNHEY and CDR2 is SMNVEV (reference sequence).

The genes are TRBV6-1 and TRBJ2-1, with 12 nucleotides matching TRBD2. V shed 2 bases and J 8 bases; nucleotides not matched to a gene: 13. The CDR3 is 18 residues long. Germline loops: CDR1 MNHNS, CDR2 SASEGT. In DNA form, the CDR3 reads TGTGCCAGCAGTGAACGTCTAGCGGGAGGGAGTTACCTGGATGAGCAGTTCTTC. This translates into CASSERLAGGSYLDEQFF.

CDR3: CASSRVQGFYEQYF. CDR3 sequence (DNA): TGTGCCAGCAGCCGCGTACAGGGTTTTTACGAGCAGTACTTC. This chain joins TRBV14 and TRBJ2-7; D is perhaps TRBD1 (6 bases). V lost 4 bases, J lost 4 bases, and 14 bases lay in between. This CDR3 contains 14 residues. Germline CDR1 SGHDN, CDR2 FVKESK.